Following are 31 T cell receptor beta chains from one sample sequenced in a study of T cell repertoires in cytomegalovirus infection. Each CDR3 protein is one row after TCRdb ran MiXCR on the reads. This sample has 200,000 to 300,000 distinct CDR3 sequences, with roughly 9% found just once. Source material: PBMCs. Source of these receptors: a human donor in good health (CMV status not recorded). Some clones in this sample may be carry-over from other donors' samples.

This clonotype was counted many times. V and J are TRBV7-2 and TRBJ2-1, with TRBD2 matching 13 bases. J lost 8 bases, V lost 4 bases, and 5 bases had no gene match. This CDR3 is 15 amino acids long. Germline V gene data show CDR1 as SGHTA and CDR2 as FQGNSA. CDR3 sequence (DNA): TGTGCCAGCAGCTACACCGGGACTAGCGGGGATGAGCAGTTCTTC. Residues: CASSYTGTSGDEQFF. The whole variable domain, filled in from reference TRBV7-2 and TRBJ2-1, reads GAGVSQSPSNKVTEKGKDVELRCDPISGHTALYWYRQSLGQGLEFLIYFQGNSAPDKSGLPSDRFSAERTGGSVSTLTIQRTQQEDSAVYLCASSYTGTSGDEQFFGPGTRLTVL.

Note on this clonotype: The junction does not match germline at one end; this may be a read error. This rearrangement joins TRBV4-3 to TRBJ1-5; a weak D match, TRBD1 (6 bases). The germline CDR1 and CDR2 sequences are LGHNA and YSLEER. The CDR3 extends over 14 amino acids. DNA of the CDR3: TGCACCAGCAGCCAACACAGGGTAATCCAGCCCCAGCATTTT. Amino acids: CTSSQHRVIQPQHF.

This clonotype came up a few times. The V call is TRBV6-2 or TRBV6-3, the J call TRBJ2-1; D uncertain. The germline V gene has CDR1 MNHEY and CDR2 SVGEGT. The ends were cut back, 0 bases at V and 6 bases at J, with 9 bases in the middle. The CDR3 runs 14 residues. CDR3 loop: CASSYSVVINEQFF. The CDR3 DNA sequence: TGTGCCAGCAGTTACTCGGTAGTAATCAATGAGCAGTTCTTC.

V is TRBV4-1 and J is TRBJ2-7, with D perhaps TRBD1 (5 bases). The CDR3 is 15 amino acids. Trimming took 0 bases from V and 2 from J, leaving 11 bases between them. The germline CDR1 and CDR2 sequences are MGHRA and YSYEKL. The CDR3 loop reads CASSQDWGSAYEQYF. DNA for the CDR3: TGCGCCAGCAGCCAAGATTGGGGCAGCGCCTACGAGCAGTACTTC.

J is TRBJ1-2 and V is TRBV11-2; 11 bases map to TRBD1. CDR3 length: 15 amino acids. V gave up 5 bases and J gave up 7 bases; unmatched junction bases: 9. Germline assignment: CDR1 SGHAT and CDR2 FQNNGV. The CDR3, as DNA: TGTGCCAGCAGCAGATACGGACAGGGGGCAGGTGGCTACACCTTC. Translated: CASSRYGQGAGGYTF.

This chain connects TRBV5-1 to TRBJ1-1; 11 nucleotides match TRBD1. Germline V gene sequence: CDR1 SGHRS, CDR2 YFSETQ. This CDR3 has 13 amino acids. V was clipped by 3 bases and J by 12 bases; unmatched bases: 7. The chain's CDR3 is CASSSTGTGGTFF. The DNA for the CDR3 is TGCGCCAGCAGCTCAACCGGGACAGGGGGTACTTTCTTT.

This clonotype has a count of ten or more. CDR3 sequence: CASSLGQGTYNEQFF. CDR3 sequence (DNA): TGTGCCAGCAGCTTAGGACAGGGGACCTACAATGAGCAGTTCTTC. The chain links TRBV7-2 to TRBJ2-1; 8 bases agree with TRBD1. Germline V CDR1 and CDR2: SGHTA, FQGNSA. The CDR3 consists of 15 residues. J lost 2 bases, V lost 1 base, and 1 base had no gene match.

This sequence joins TRBV7-8 and TRBJ1-2; no definite D call. V dropped 1 base and J dropped 8 bases, with 8 bases sitting between them. This CDR3 region has 12 residues. Germline CDR1 reads SGHVS; CDR2 reads FQNEAQ. This chain's CDR3 is CASSLGPDGYTF. CDR3 DNA: TGTGCCAGCAGCTTAGGCCCTGACGGCTACACCTTC. The entire variable domain, with the rest obtained from reference TRBV7-8 and TRBJ1-2, is as follows: GAGVSQSPRYKVAKRGQDVALRCDPISGHVSLFWYQQALGQGPEFLTYFQNEAQLDKSGLPSDRFFAERPEGSVSTLKIQRTQQEDSAVYLCASSLGPDGYTFGSGTRLTVV.

Only a few counts were recorded for this clonotype. V usage is TRBV4-3 and J usage is TRBJ1-2; D is perhaps TRBD1 (6 bases). The CDR3 runs 15 residues. V gave up 0 bases and J gave up 4 bases, with 12 bases separating them. CDR1 is LGHNA, CDR2 YSLEER, per germline. The CDR3 DNA reads TGCGCCAGCAGCCAAGATCCAGGGGAGGTCTATGGCTACACCTTC. Amino acid sequence: CASSQDPGEVYGYTF.

This clonotype was found once. Being one base from a much bigger clone, this may be a read error. The rearrangement links TRBV7-2 to TRBJ2-4, with TRBD1 identical over 9 bases. The CDR3 contains 15 residues. The germline V gene has CDR1 SGHTA and CDR2 FQGNSA. Trimming at V came to 0 bases and at J to 6 bases, leaving 3 bases not matched to a gene. CDR3 residues: CASSLAGTGINIQYF. The CDR3 DNA reads TGTGCCAGCAGCTTAGCGGGGACAGGGATAAACATTCAGTACTTC. Variable domain in full (rest from reference TRBV7-2 and TRBJ2-4): GAGVSQSPSNKVTEKGKDVELRCDPISGHTALYWYRQSLGQGLEFLIYFQGNSAPDKSGLPSDRFSAERTGGSVSTLTIQRTQQEDSAVYLCASSLAGTGINIQYFGAGTRLSVL.

This clonotype came up a few times. The V gene is TRBV12-3 or TRBV12-4, the J gene TRBJ1-1; TRBD1 aligns across 7 bases. The CDR3 extends over 15 amino acids. The J segment lost 1 base and the V segment lost 6 bases, leaving 8 bases of the junction unmatched. DNA of the CDR3: TGTGCCAGCAGGGACCGGACAGGTCCGAACACTGAAGCTTTCTTT. It translates to CASRDRTGPNTEAFF.

The chain joins TRBV30 to TRBJ1-1, with a tentative D call TRBD1 (6 bases). V dropped 5 bases and J dropped 5 bases, with 6 bases sitting between them. Germline CDR1 is GTSNPN and CDR2 is SVGIG (reference sequence). The CDR3 sequence is 10 residues long. The CDR3 DNA follows: TGTGCCTGGGGACAGACTGAAGCTTTCTTT. Translated, it gives CAWGQTEAFF.

This clonotype was counted ten times or more. The chain has TRBV7-2 and TRBJ1-4, with 9 bases identical to TRBD1. J gave up 7 bases and V 5 bases, and 8 bases lay outside the gene matches. The germline gives CDR1 SGHTA, CDR2 FQGNSA. The CDR3 is 15 residues long. The CDR3 nucleotides read TGTGCCAGCAGCCGGGGGGGGACAGGGACTGAAAAACTGTTTTTT. Protein: CASSRGGTGTEKLFF.

About this clonotype: Just one base apart from a much larger clone, this may be a read error. The V gene is TRBV14, the J gene TRBJ1-6; D might be TRBD1 (6 bases). Germline lookup yields CDR1 SGHDN and CDR2 FVKESK. CDR3 size: 15 residues. Between the trimmed V and J ends, which lost 5 bases and 10 bases, there was a span of 18 bases. The CDR3 region has the DNA TGTGCCAGCAGCTCCAGGACAGCTAAGGGGTCACCCCTCCACTTT. It yields the protein CASSSRTAKGSPLHF.

This clonotype was counted ten times or more. CDR3 DNA: TGTGCCAGCAGCTTAGCACCGGGACAGGGTCCCTACGAGCAGTACTTC. Translated, it gives CASSLAPGQGPYEQYF. The gene calls are TRBV7-6 and TRBJ2-7, with TRBD1 identical over 9 bases. The CDR3 sequence is 16 residues long. CDR1 SGHVS and CDR2 FNYEAQ come from the germline V gene. V lost 0 bases and J lost 2; bases outside the gene matches: 5.

There are many counts of this clonotype. J is TRBJ1-6 and V is TRBV7-2; no reliable D call. Trimming took off 0 bases at V and 10 bases at J, with 16 bases between the two ends. This CDR3 contains 16 residues. The germline V gene encodes CDR1 SGHTA and CDR2 FQGNSA. DNA of the CDR3: TGTGCCAGCAGCTTAGCGTTGGTGGACGGAGGGTCACCCCTCCACTTT. Amino acids: CASSLALVDGGSPLHF.

V usage is TRBV7-2 and J usage is TRBJ2-2, with TRBD1 identical over 7 bases. Germline lookup yields CDR1 SGHTA and CDR2 FQGNSA. Trimming took 3 bases from V and 0 from J; bases not matched to a gene: 4. The CDR3 runs to 16 residues. The CDR3 spells CASSLTGSANTGELFF. The CDR3 region has the DNA TGTGCCAGCAGCTTGACAGGGTCGGCGAACACCGGGGAGCTGTTTTTT.

This chain links TRBV6-5 with TRBJ2-7; 7 nucleotides align to TRBD2. The CDR3 is made up of 16 amino acids. Germline V gene data show CDR1 as MNHEY and CDR2 as SVGAGI. Trimming at V came to 1 base and at J to 5 bases, leaving 11 bases not matched to a gene. Here the CDR3 DNA reads TGTGCCAGCAGTTACTTGCGGACTAGAGCAGGGAACGAGCAGTACTTC. Amino acids: CASSYLRTRAGNEQYF.

This clonotype has at least ten counts. The V and J genes are TRBV6-5 and TRBJ1-5; 7 nucleotides line up with TRBD1. Trimming at V came to 6 bases and at J to 3 bases, leaving 8 bases not matched to a gene. The CDR3 consists of 15 residues. CDR1 is MNHEY, CDR2 SVGAGI, per germline. Here the CDR3 reads CASRSLQGINQPQHF. As DNA, the CDR3 is TGTGCCAGCAGAAGCCTACAGGGGATCAATCAGCCCCAGCATTTT.

The sample holds many counts of this clonotype. The gene calls are TRBV7-2 and TRBJ2-1; 9 bases line up with TRBD1. The germline V gene encodes CDR1 SGHTA and CDR2 FQGNSA. The J segment lost 6 bases and the V segment lost 4 bases, leaving 10 bases of the junction unmatched. This CDR3 contains 16 residues. Here the CDR3 reads CASSYAGTGNGNEQFF. CDR3 coding DNA: TGTGCCAGCAGCTACGCCGGGACAGGGAACGGCAATGAGCAGTTCTTC.

To note about this clonotype: A much larger clone differs by one base, so this may be a read error. V gene TRBV12-3 or TRBV12-4 combines with J gene TRBJ1-2; unclear D gene. The CDR3 consists of 11 residues. The ends were cut back, 3 bases at V and 6 bases at J, with 5 bases in the middle. The CDR3 DNA follows: TGTGCCAGCAGTTTGGGGAATGGCTACACCTTC. It translates to CASSLGNGYTF.

The chain couples TRBV29-1 to TRBJ2-2; 16 nucleotides line up with TRBD2. Germline V CDR1 and CDR2: SQVTM, ANQGSEA. The CDR3 totals 17 residues. V shed 4 bases and J 4 bases; nucleotides not matched to a gene: 6. The CDR3 coding sequence is TGCAGCGTTGTGGGACTAGCGGGGGGGCCGAGCACCGGGGAGCTGTTTTTT. This sequence encodes CSVVGLAGGPSTGELFF.

This clonotype was recorded a few times. The chain recombines TRBV28 with TRBJ1-4; D may be TRBD1 (5 bases). This CDR3 region has 17 residues. V was pared by 5 bases and J by 1 base, with 17 bases between. CDR1 is MDHEN, CDR2 SYDVKM, per germline. The CDR3 region is CASSGGAELETNEKLFF. Written as DNA, the CDR3 is TGTGCCAGCAGTGGGGGTGCAGAATTAGAAACTAATGAAAAACTGTTTTTT.

This clonotype has a handful of counts. The chain employs TRBV28 and TRBJ1-5, with 9 bases aligning to TRBD1. J gave up 4 bases and V 8 bases, and 6 bases lay outside the gene matches. The length of the CDR3 is 14 residues. Germline CDR1 reads MDHEN; CDR2 reads SYDVKM. The CDR3 bases are TGTGCCAGCCGGACAGGGGAGAAAAATCAGCCCCAGCATTTT. It codes for CASRTGEKNQPQHF.

This clonotype appeared a few times. The rearrangement links TRBV4-1 to TRBJ2-5; no firm D call. Trimming left V 1 base short and J 3 bases short, with 18 bases between. Germline V gene lookup returns CDR1 MGHRA and CDR2 YSYEKL. The CDR3 has 17 residues. The CDR3 DNA is TGCGCCAGCAGCCAAGGAGTGTATGATCTATTCAAAGAGACCCAGTACTTC. The encoded protein is CASSQGVYDLFKETQYF.

This clonotype appeared a few times. The chain uses TRBV28 and TRBJ1-2; D unclear. Looked up from germline, CDR1 is MDHEN and CDR2 is SYDVKM. Trimming stripped 5 bases from V and 8 bases from J, with 12 bases between. The CDR3 has 12 residues. As DNA, the CDR3 is TGTGCCAGCAGTCAATGGACCGAGGGCTACACCTTC. Amino acid sequence: CASSQWTEGYTF.

V usage is TRBV28 and J usage is TRBJ2-4, with a weak D call TRBD2 (6 bases). The germline gives CDR1 MDHEN, CDR2 SYDVKM. V was trimmed by 3 bases and J by 1 base, leaving 13 bases between them. This CDR3 has 16 residues. This CDR3 is CASSFRLAPAKNIQYF. Here the CDR3 DNA reads TGTGCCAGCAGTTTCCGGCTAGCGCCCGCCAAAAACATTCAGTACTTC. Full variable domain (rest looked up from reference TRBV28 and TRBJ2-4): DVKVTQSSRYLVKRTGEKVFLECVQDMDHENMFWYRQDPGLGLRLIYFSYDVKMKEKGDIPEGYSVSREKKERFSLILESASTNQTSMYLCASSFRLAPAKNIQYFGAGTRLSVL.

The chain combines TRBV15 with TRBJ2-4; 16 bases line up with TRBD2. With V trimmed by 5 bases and J by 7 bases, 8 bases remained unmatched. The V gene's germline CDR1 is LNHNV and CDR2 YYDKDF (reference sequence). CDR3 size: 17 residues. The CDR3 spells CATSEGTSGRALNIQYF. In nucleotides, the CDR3 is TGTGCCACCAGCGAAGGGACTAGCGGGAGGGCCTTGAACATTCAGTACTTC.

The chain uses TRBV7-2 and TRBJ2-1; weak D call: TRBD2 (6 bases). The CDR3 sequence is 12 residues long. Germline V gene lookup returns CDR1 SGHTA and CDR2 FQGNSA. V lost 5 bases and J 14 bases, leaving 16 bases between the germline ends. CDR3 bases: TGTGCCAGCAGCCAGGTAGGAGGGGTGAAGTTCTTC. Translated: CASSQVGGVKFF.

This clonotype was picked up a small number of times. The chain combines TRBV20-1 with TRBJ2-7, with D perhaps being TRBD1 or TRBD2 (5 bases each). The germline gives CDR1 DFQATT, CDR2 SNEGSKA (reference sequence). CDR3 length: 14 amino acids. The CDR3 sequence: CSANRDPSPYEQYF. The CDR3 nucleotides read TGCAGCGCGAACCGGGACCCCAGTCCCTACGAGCAGTACTTC.

In its sample, this clonotype was seen many times. This chain links TRBV7-2 with TRBJ1-1; 8 bases fit TRBD1. Germline V gene data show CDR1 as SGHTA and CDR2 as FQGNSA. V lost 2 bases and J lost 5; bases outside the gene matches: 10. The CDR3 extends over 16 amino acids. The CDR3 DNA follows: TGTGCCAGCAGCTTATGGGCAGGGGGCGCGGATACTGAAGCTTTCTTT. Its translation is CASSLWAGGADTEAFF.